The source of this TCR beta chain is a study of cytomegalovirus exposure and HLA in healthy donors. Study-wide results and caveats: In vitro experiments confirmed that three CMV-associated chains were specific for CMV antigens. Owing to their indistinguishability, certain V segments, notably TRBV6-2 and TRBV6-3, were excluded.

Remarks on this clone: Its antigen is unidentified.

Primers included in the PCR were 60 Vbeta and 13 Jbeta primers. Sequencing used immunoSEQ multiplex PCR; TCRdb keeps in-frame clones, though not all of them. The specimen's table records 140,000 to 150,000 clones. CDR1 SGHRS and CDR2 YFSETQ come from the germline V gene. The CDR3 totals 14 residues. The junction had 8 bases not matched to a gene; V was cut back by 7 bases and J by 5 bases. Donors likely had unrecorded immune exposures despite being nominally healthy when sampled. The chain is built from TRBV5-1 and TRBJ1-1; TRBD1 matches at 10 bases. This receptor was taken from a woman aged 45 to 65 in good health and CMV-seronegative. The sequencing input was PBMCs. CDR3 nucleotide sequence: TGCGCCAGCGGCACGACAGGGGGCCTTACTGAAGCTTTCTTT. It is translated as CASGTTGGLTEAFF.